The rows below give T cell receptor beta chains drawn from one sample of a study of cytomegalovirus exposure and HLA in healthy donors. Sequencing used immunoSEQ multiplex PCR; TCRdb keeps in-frame clones, though not all of them. The sample comprises fewer than 250,000 clones, over 80% of which are singletons, and roughly 1.3% rests with the top ten. Sequencing used PBMCs. Receptor source: a man aged 25 to 45 in good health and CMV-seronegative. Both conserved end residues are part of each CDR3. A D gene is named only where the DNA matches it firmly. Clone size is given for some rows only: seen once, a few or many times, or a class if the clone is expanded.

V	D	size	J	DNA	CDR3
TRBV18	.	.	TRBJ1-1	TGTGCCAGCTCACCACTCTTTAACACTGAAGCTTTCTTT	CASSPLFNTEAFF
TRBV28	.	.	TRBJ2-3	TGTGCCAGCAGTTTCGGACTGCTAACAGATACGCAGTATTTT	CASSFGLLTDTQYF
TRBV28	.	.	TRBJ2-3	TGTGCCAGCAGCATCAGGGCAGGAGGGGATACGCAGTATTTT	CASSIRAGGDTQYF
TRBV4-2	TRBD1	.	TRBJ2-3	TGTGCCAGCAGTCCCGGACAGGGGGGATGGCAAGATACGCAGTATTTT	CASSPGQGGWQDTQYF
TRBV4-3	TRBD2	.	TRBJ2-2	TGCGCCAGCAGCCAAGACCCCCAGCGGGGGTATGCCGGGGAGCTGTTTTTT	CASSQDPQRGYAGELFF
TRBV28	.	few	TRBJ2-7	TGTGCCAGCAGTTTTACCCAGGGATCCGAGCAGTACTTC	CASSFTQGSEQYF
TRBV10-3	.	.	TRBJ2-7	TGTGCCATCAGTGAGGGCAACGAGCAGTACTTC	CAISEGNEQYF
TRBV19	.	once	TRBJ1-2	TGTGCCAGTAGTAGGACCGGGACTTTTAACTATGGCTACACCTTC	CASSRTGTFNYGYTF
TRBV9	TRBD2	.	TRBJ2-1	TGTGCCAGCTCACAGACTAGCGGGAGGGCCTCGAATGAGCAGTTCTTC	CASSQTSGRASNEQFF
TRBV5-1	.	.	TRBJ1-6	TGCGCCAGCAGCTTAGGACAGAATTCACCCCTCCACTTT	CASSLGQNSPLHF
TRBV18	.	.	TRBJ1-1	TGTGCCAGCTCACCGGGTGGTCAGGGAAGTACTGAAGCTTTCTTT	CASSPGGQGSTEAFF
TRBV9	TRBD2	.	TRBJ2-2	TGTGCCAGCAGCATCTTCCGGGGGGAGCTGCTTTTT	CASSIFRGELLF
TRBV10-3	.	once	TRBJ1-6	TGTGCCATCAAGTCGACAGATTATAATTCACCCCTCCACTTT	CAIKSTDYNSPLHF
TRBV6-6	TRBD1	.	TRBJ1-5	TGTGCCAGCAGTTACAACCCCGGGACAGCCAATCAGCCCCAGCATTTT	CASSYNPGTANQPQHF
TRBV2	TRBD1	.	TRBJ2-7	TGTGCCAGTATACGGGACAGGGGGCGCGAGCAGTACTTC	CASIRDRGREQYF
TRBV27	TRBD2	.	TRBJ2-1	TGTGCCAGCAGAGGACTAGCGGGAGCCTACAATGAGCAGTTCTTC	CASRGLAGAYNEQFF
TRBV11-3	TRBD1	.	TRBJ1-2	TGTGCCAGCAGCTCGGGACAGGGGAATGGCTACACCTTC	CASSSGQGNGYTF
TRBV6-5	TRBD1	.	TRBJ1-6	TGTGCCAGCAGCCGGACAGGGGTATCACCCCTCCACTTT	CASSRTGVSPLHF
TRBV14	.	.	TRBJ2-7	TGTGCCAGCAGCCATAAACAGGGTCGCTACGAGCAGTACTTC	CASSHKQGRYEQYF
TRBV28	TRBD2	.	TRBJ2-1	TGTGCCAGCAGTCTCTTCGGACTAGCGGGACCCTCCGGGCAGTTCTTC	CASSLFGLAGPSGQFF
TRBV7-2	TRBD1	.	TRBJ1-1	TGTGCCAGCAGCTACGGACAGGATAAAGCTTTCTTT	CASSYGQDKAFF
TRBV7-6	.	.	TRBJ2-7	TGTGCCAGCAGCTCAGGAAACTACGAGCAGTACTTC	CASSSGNYEQYF
TRBV2	.	.	TRBJ1-2	TGTGCCAGCAAAGTGGTCGCAGGGGACCTGAGTGGCTACACCTTC	CASKVVAGDLSGYTF
TRBV7-9	.	.	TRBJ1-2	TGTGCCAGCAGCTTACCAGAGACGACTCGTGGCTACACCTTC	CASSLPETTRGYTF
TRBV11-3	.	.	TRBJ1-1	TGTGCCAGCAGCCCTCGAGGGGGGGGCACTGAAGCTTTCTTT	CASSPRGGGTEAFF
TRBV5-1	.	once	TRBJ2-4	TGCGCCAGCAGCCCTACTAACAGGGAAAACATTCAGTACTTC	CASSPTNRENIQYF
TRBV4-2	.	.	TRBJ1-5	TGTGCCAGCAGCCAGCGTGGGCAGGGTAATCAGCCCCAGCATTTT	CASSQRGQGNQPQHF
TRBV15	.	.	TRBJ2-2	TGTGCCACCAGCGGCCGACAGTTATCGAGCACCGGGGAGCTGTTTTTT	CATSGRQLSSTGELFF
TRBV29-1	TRBD1	.	TRBJ2-7	TGCAGCGCCCGACAGGGGGGCTACGAGCAGTACTTC	CSARQGGYEQYF
TRBV5-6	.	few	TRBJ1-2	TGTGCCAGCAGCATGGGGTTAGGGGATGGCTACACCTTC	CASSMGLGDGYTF
TRBV6-1	TRBD1	.	TRBJ2-5	TGTGCCAGCAGCGGGGGGACAGGGGGAAGAGAGACCCAGTACTTC	CASSGGTGGRETQYF
TRBV28	TRBD1	.	TRBJ2-7	TGTGCCAGTAACAGGGGCCCATCGTACGAGCAGTACTTC	CASNRGPSYEQYF
TRBV19	.	.	TRBJ1-1	TGTGCCAGTAGCAATGACAGGGAAGCTTTCTTT	CASSNDREAFF
TRBV28	TRBD2	.	TRBJ2-1	TGTGCCAGCAGCTCCTCAGCCGCCGGGACTAGCGGTTACAATGAGCAGTTCTTC	CASSSSAAGTSGYNEQFF
TRBV14	.	.	TRBJ2-3	TGTGCCAGCAGCCCCCTTCCAGGGATAGCTGATACGCAGTATTTT	CASSPLPGIADTQYF
TRBV5-1	TRBD1	.	TRBJ2-2	TGCGCCAGCAGCCTCGTATGGACAGGGGGTTACACCGGGGAGCTGTTTTTT	CASSLVWTGGYTGELFF
TRBV19	.	.	TRBJ1-5	TGTGCCAGTAGGAAAACAGGTATGAATGATCAGCCCCAGCATTTT	CASRKTGMNDQPQHF
TRBV2	.	.	TRBJ1-6	TGTGCCAGCAGCGCCTCGGGACATACACCCCTCCACTTT	CASSASGHTPLHF